The 31 T cell receptor beta chains in this list originate from one sample, sequenced in a study of cytomegalovirus exposure and HLA in healthy donors. Both 60 Vbeta primers and 13 Jbeta primers went into the PCR. Profiled with immunoSEQ multiplex PCR; TCRdb holds only in-frame clones, not every one. The sample carries about 120,000 clones, roughly 82% recorded once. The sample consisted of PBMCs. The receptors here all came from a woman aged 35 to 49 in good health and CMV-seropositive.

V is TRBV5-4 and J is TRBJ2-5; TRBD1 might be the D (7 bases). The germline gives CDR1 SGHNT, CDR2 YYREEE (reference sequence). Trimming cost V 7 bases and J 3 bases, with 10 bases left between them. The CDR3 is made up of 12 amino acids. The CDR3 loop is CASGGTEETQYF. The CDR3 DNA is TGTGCCAGCGGGGGGACAGAAGAGACCCAGTACTTC.

The CDR3 DNA reads TGTGCCAGCAGTTTAGATAGGGGAACTTGGGTGCTCAACTCTGGGGCCAACGTCCTGACTTTC. Translated: CASSLDRGTWVLNSGANVLTF. The V and J genes are TRBV28 and TRBJ2-6, with D tentatively TRBD1 (5 bases). CDR1 is MDHEN, CDR2 SYDVKM, per germline. Deletions cut 2 bases from V and 0 bases from J, with 23 bases between. The CDR3 spans 21 residues.

The chain recombines TRBV7-7 with TRBJ2-3, with 10 bases identical to TRBD1. Germline values: CDR1 SSHAT, CDR2 FNYEAQ (reference sequence). The ends lost 1 base at V and 3 bases at J; junction bases unmatched: 7. This CDR3 spans 17 amino acids. The DNA for the CDR3 is TGTGCCAGCAGCTTAGGCGGGACAGGGGCGAGGACAGATACGCAGTATTTT. Protein sequence: CASSLGGTGARTDTQYF.

The J gene is TRBJ1-2, the V gene TRBV7-9; 9 bases agree with TRBD1. Trimming removed 0 bases from V and 6 bases from J; junction bases left unmatched: 8. The CDR3 consists of 16 residues. Germline V gene sequence: CDR1 SEHNR, CDR2 FQNEAQ (reference sequence). CDR3 sequence reads: CASSLASGQGVDGYTF. DNA of the CDR3: TGTGCCAGCAGCTTAGCGTCGGGACAGGGAGTCGATGGCTACACCTTC. The full variable domain, with the rest looked up from reference TRBV7-9 and TRBJ1-2, is DTGVSQNPRHKITKRGQNVTFRCDPISEHNRLYWYRQTLGQGPEFLTYFQNEAQLEKSRLLSDRFSAERPKGSFSTLEIQRTEQGDSAMYLCASSLASGQGVDGYTFGSGTRLTVV.

This sequence joins TRBV5-6 and TRBJ1-2, with 7 bases that match TRBD1. This CDR3 spans 15 amino acids. After removal of 0 bases from V and 2 bases from J, the junction contained 4 bases not matched to a gene. Germline CDR1 reads SGHDT; CDR2 reads YYEEEE. DNA of the CDR3: TGTGCCAGCAGCTTGGGACAGGGCGTAAACTATGGCTACACCTTC. Translated, it gives CASSLGQGVNYGYTF.

By frequency in the sample, this clone is medium-sized. The rearrangement joins TRBV15 to TRBJ2-7; D is perhaps TRBD2 (6 bases). The V and J ends lost 2 bases and 0 bases respectively, with 17 bases between them. The germline V gene encodes CDR1 LNHNV and CDR2 YYDKDF (reference sequence). The length of the CDR3 is 17 residues. Written as DNA, the CDR3 is TGTGCCACCAGCAGACCGGGGGACGGCCTGAGCTCCTACGAGCAGTACTTC. Residues: CATSRPGDGLSSYEQYF. Full variable domain (outside the CDR3, taken from reference TRBV15 and TRBJ2-7): DAMVIQNPRYQVTQFGKPVTLSCSQTLNHNVMYWYQQKSSQAPKLLFHYYDKDFNNEADTPDNFQSRRPNTSFCFLDIRSPGLGDTAMYLCATSRPGDGLSSYEQYFGPGTRLTVT.

V and J are TRBV10-3 and TRBJ2-1; 9 nucleotides line up with TRBD2. This CDR3 comprises 14 residues. The V segment lost 5 bases and the J segment 6 bases; nucleotides outside the gene matches: 5. The germline V gene encodes CDR1 ENHRY and CDR2 SYGVKD. In nucleotides, the CDR3 is TGTGCCATCAGTTTCCGCGGGAGGGCCAATGAGCAGTTCTTC. Translating gives CAISFRGRANEQFF.

This clone was observed a few times. The rearrangement links TRBV5-1 to TRBJ2-7, with D perhaps matching TRBD2 (5 bases). The CDR3 is 14 residues long. Trimming pared 0 bases from V and 5 bases from J, leaving 12 bases between. Looked up from germline, CDR1 is SGHRS and CDR2 is YFSETQ. CDR3 nucleotides: TGCGCCAGCAGCTTGGGAGGGCCCGAGGACGAGCAGTACTTC. Translating gives CASSLGGPEDEQYF.

The chain is built from TRBV28 and TRBJ1-2, with 7 bases fitting TRBD1. Looked up from germline, CDR1 is MDHEN and CDR2 is SYDVKM. The CDR3 spans 15 residues. Losses at the gene ends were 2 bases for V and 1 base for J; bases not matched to a gene: 4. The CDR3 spells CASSLTGDLNYGYTF. The CDR3 DNA sequence: TGTGCCAGCAGTTTAACAGGGGACCTTAACTATGGCTACACCTTC.

This chain links TRBV7-2 with TRBJ1-5; possibly TRBD1 for D (5 bases). V was trimmed by 3 bases and J by 7 bases, leaving 16 bases between them. This CDR3 has 15 amino acids. Germline assignment: CDR1 SGHTA and CDR2 FQGNSA. CDR3: CASSLAGQGGQPQHF. CDR3 nucleotides: TGTGCCAGCAGCTTGGCGGGGCAGGGAGGCCAGCCCCAGCATTTT.

The chain joins TRBV4-3 to TRBJ1-2, with 7 bases that match TRBD1. Germline CDR1 reads LGHNA; CDR2 reads YSLEER. The CDR3 sequence is 14 residues long. V trimming: 0 bases; J trimming: 7 bases; junction bases outside the gene matches: 5. The CDR3 reads CASSQDQTGFGYTF. In nucleotides, the CDR3 is TGCGCCAGCAGCCAAGACCAGACAGGGTTTGGCTACACCTTC.

V is TRBV9 and J is TRBJ1-3; possible D gene TRBD1, 5 bases. The CDR3 covers 18 residues. CDR1 is SGDLS and CDR2 is YYNGEE in the germline V gene. Trimming shortened V by 4 bases and J by 2 bases, and 22 bases separated the two germline ends. The CDR3 region is CASSPTSAGNFAGNTIYF. CDR3 bases: TGTGCCAGCAGCCCTACCTCGGCAGGGAATTTCGCTGGAAACACCATATATTTT.

The genes are TRBV6-1 and TRBJ1-1; D uncertain. CDR3 length: 15 residues. V lost 2 bases and J 5 bases, leaving 15 bases between the germline ends. Germline lookup yields CDR1 MNHNS and CDR2 SASEGT. The CDR3 protein is CASSELGSGVTEAFF. The CDR3 region has the DNA TGTGCCAGCAGTGAATTAGGGTCGGGAGTGACTGAAGCTTTCTTT.

The J gene is TRBJ1-2, the V gene TRBV5-1, with TRBD1 as a possible D gene (6 bases). There are 12 residues in the CDR3. Germline CDR1 reads SGHRS; CDR2 reads YFSETQ. V lost 4 bases and J lost 7, with 11 bases in between. Here the CDR3 reads CASSPRGGGYTF. In DNA form, the CDR3 reads TGCGCCAGCAGCCCGAGGGGGGGTGGCTACACCTTC.

CDR3 protein: CATSGHSNQPQHF. The CDR3 nucleotides are TGTGCCACCAGCGGCCATAGCAATCAGCCCCAGCATTTT. The chain links TRBV15 to TRBJ1-5; no firm D call. V gave up 5 bases and J gave up 0 bases, with 5 bases separating them. The CDR3 contains 13 residues. Germline V gene lookup returns CDR1 LNHNV and CDR2 YYDKDF (reference sequence).

V gene TRBV2 combines with J gene TRBJ2-5, with D tentatively TRBD1 (5 bases). The germline gives CDR1 SNHLY, CDR2 FYNNEI. Trimming stripped 0 bases from V and 2 bases from J, with 7 bases between. The CDR3 runs to 14 residues. This CDR3 is CASSEATVQETQYF. Here the CDR3 DNA reads TGTGCCAGCAGTGAAGCGACAGTGCAAGAGACCCAGTACTTC.

The CDR3 coding sequence is TGTGCCAGCAGGGAGGGGCGTACCATTACTACTGAAGCTTTCTTT. This codes for CASREGRTITTEAFF. The V call is TRBV6-1, the J call TRBJ1-1; tentative D call: TRBD1 (5 bases). The germline V gene encodes CDR1 MNHNS and CDR2 SASEGT. V lost 6 bases and J lost 5, with 19 bases in between. The CDR3 length is 15 residues.

This clone occurred once. This chain links TRBV27 with TRBJ2-1, with unresolved D. Trimming pared 3 bases from V and 3 bases from J, leaving 9 bases between. CDR3 size: 14 residues. Germline V gene lookup returns CDR1 MNHEY and CDR2 SMNVEV (reference sequence). The CDR3 DNA reads as TGTGCCAGCAGTTTCCCGTCCAGCTACAATGAGCAGTTCTTC. Amino acid sequence: CASSFPSSYNEQFF.

This clone was seen once. The chain recombines TRBV5-6 with TRBJ2-7; 7 nucleotides match TRBD1. The trim removed 6 bases at V and 6 bases at J, leaving 12 bases unmatched. This CDR3 spans 14 amino acids. Germline V gene data show CDR1 as SGHDT and CDR2 as YYEEEE. The CDR3 reads CASIPTGRWGEQYF. The DNA for the CDR3 is TGTGCCAGCATCCCGACAGGGCGGTGGGGCGAGCAGTACTTC. The full variable domain, in which reference TRBV5-6 and TRBJ2-7 provide the parts outside the CDR3, is DAGVTQSPTHLIKTRGQQVTLRCSPKSGHDTVSWYQQALGQGPQFIFQYYEEEERQRGNFPDRFSGHQFPNYSSELNVNALLLGDSALYLCASIPTGRWGEQYFGPGTRLTVT.

The chain has TRBV25-1 and TRBJ2-1; maybe TRBD1 (6 bases). Trimming cost V 3 bases and J 2 bases, with 11 bases left between them. Germline V CDR1 and CDR2: MGHDK, SYGVNS. The CDR3 extends over 15 amino acids. In DNA, the CDR3 is TGTGCCAGCAGTGACGGCAGGGGAGCCTACAATGAGCAGTTCTTC. It codes for CASSDGRGAYNEQFF.

V usage is TRBV19 and J usage is TRBJ2-7; TRBD2 might be the D (5 bases). Trimming shortened V by 5 bases and J by 7 bases, and 18 bases separated the two germline ends. The germline gives CDR1 LNHDA, CDR2 SQIVND (reference sequence). The CDR3 contains 14 residues. The CDR3 protein is CASSGVGERREQYF. In DNA, the CDR3 is TGTGCCAGTAGTGGGGTCGGGGAAAGGAGGGAGCAGTACTTC. Supplemented by reference TRBV19 and TRBJ2-7, the full variable domain reads DGGITQSPKYLFRKEGQNVTLSCEQNLNHDAMYWYRQDPGQGLRLIYYSQIVNDFQKGDIAEGYSVSREKKESFPLTVTSAQKNPTAFYLCASSGVGERREQYFGPGTRLTVT.

The chain uses TRBV4-1 and TRBJ1-1; D is undetermined. The CDR3 loop spans 14 amino acids. Trimming took off 0 bases at V and 6 bases at J, with 11 bases between the two ends. Germline V CDR1 and CDR2: MGHRA, YSYEKL. CDR3 amino acids: CASSQEPLSAEAFF. The CDR3 DNA reads as TGCGCCAGCAGCCAAGAACCCTTATCGGCTGAAGCTTTCTTT.

The chain recombines TRBV4-2 with TRBJ2-5; 10 bases align to TRBD2. This CDR3 contains 16 residues. The junction had 9 bases not matched to a gene; V was cut back by 4 bases and J by 4 bases. Germline CDR1 is LGHNA and CDR2 is YNFKEQ. The CDR3 DNA is TGTGCCAGCAGCCCTATAGCGGGGGGCCGAGGAGAGACCCAGTACTTC. This encodes CASSPIAGGRGETQYF.

The chain has TRBV7-9 and TRBJ2-5; D not resolved. CDR3 length: 11 amino acids. CDR1 and CDR2 from the germline V gene are SEHNR and FQNEAQ (reference sequence). Trimming shortened V by 4 bases and J by 2 bases, and 2 bases separated the two germline ends. CDR3: CASSSQETQYF. In DNA form, the CDR3 reads TGTGCCAGCAGCTCTCAAGAGACCCAGTACTTC.

The chain uses TRBV19 and TRBJ1-1, with 11 bases aligning to TRBD1. This CDR3 region has 17 residues. Germline V CDR1 and CDR2: LNHDA, SQIVND (reference sequence). Trimming took 8 bases from V and 0 from J; bases not matched to a gene: 11. CDR3 nucleotides: TGTGCCAGTCAAGGCGGGACAGGGGGTTGGATGAACACTGAAGCTTTCTTT. Its protein product is CASQGGTGGWMNTEAFF.

The V and J genes are TRBV2 and TRBJ2-7, with 7 positions matching TRBD1. This CDR3 region has 15 residues. Trimming cost V 7 bases and J 2 bases; bases outside gene matches: 11. The V gene's germline CDR1 is SNHLY and CDR2 FYNNEI. The CDR3, as DNA: TGTGCCAGCACTTCCCTTCTCGACAGGGCCTACGAGCAGTACTTC. This encodes CASTSLLDRAYEQYF.

The CDR3 protein is CASSSPQGYEQYF. The CDR3 bases are TGTGCCAGCAGCTCCCCCCAGGGCTACGAGCAGTACTTC. The gene calls are TRBV5-4 and TRBJ2-7; possible D gene TRBD1, 5 bases. The CDR3 is made up of 13 amino acids. From germline, CDR1 is SGHNT and CDR2 YYREEE (reference sequence). Trimming shortened V by 3 bases and J by 3 bases, and 10 bases separated the two germline ends. The variable domain in full, with the rest retrieved from reference TRBV5-4 and TRBJ2-7, is ETGVTQSPTHLIKTRGQQVTLRCSSQSGHNTVSWYQQALGQGPQFIFQYYREEENGRGNFPPRFSGLQFPNYSSELNVNALELDDSALYLCASSSPQGYEQYFGPGTRLTVT.

This clone occurred many times. The gene calls are TRBV4-2 and TRBJ1-3; 11 bases fit TRBD1. J was trimmed by 0 bases and V by 0 bases; bases with no gene match: 13. CDR1 and CDR2 from the germline V gene are LGHNA and YNFKEQ. The CDR3 totals 21 residues. DNA for the CDR3: TGTGCCAGCAGCCAAGAAGTAAGGACAGGGGGCCGTCTTAGCTCTGGAAACACCATATATTTT. This gives the protein CASSQEVRTGGRLSSGNTIYF.

In its sample, this clone was seen once. The rearrangement links TRBV14 to TRBJ2-1, with D maybe TRBD1 (5 bases). Germline CDR1 SGHDN, CDR2 FVKESK. Trimming took 1 base from V and 3 from J, leaving 16 bases between them. The CDR3 is 17 residues long. In DNA, the CDR3 is TGTGCCAGCAGCCAAGTGAGTTCAGGGTCCTTCTACAATGAGCAGTTCTTC. Encoded protein: CASSQVSSGSFYNEQFF.

The CDR3 nucleotides are TGTGCCAGCAGTTACTCTGACAACAATGAGCAGTTCTTC. Protein: CASSYSDNNEQFF. J is TRBJ2-1 and V is TRBV6-5; D call uncertain. This CDR3 has 13 amino acids. Germline CDR1 reads MNHEY; CDR2 reads SVGAGI. V was cut by 0 bases and J by 5 bases, with 5 bases left in between.

CDR3 sequence reads: CASSLMDRTYGYTF. In DNA form, the CDR3 reads TGTGCCAGCAGCTTAATGGACAGAACTTATGGCTACACCTTC. The gene calls are TRBV7-2 and TRBJ1-2; TRBD1 might be the D (6 bases). CDR3 length: 14 amino acids. The V gene's germline CDR1 is SGHTA and CDR2 FQGNSA. The V and J ends lost 2 bases and 5 bases respectively, with 12 bases between them.